This T cell receptor beta chain came from a study of cytomegalovirus exposure and HLA in healthy donors. CDR1 SGHVS and CDR2 FNYEAQ come from the germline V gene. The CDR3 covers 14 residues. V lost 4 bases to trimming and J lost 4 bases; unmatched junction nucleotides: 1. The PCR employed 60 Vbeta primers together with 13 Jbeta primers. TCRdb keeps only in-frame clones here, not all; method: immunoSEQ multiplex PCR. The table has about 170,000 clones, approximately 76% seen once. The receptor comes from a woman aged 18-29 years in good health and CMV-seropositive. This chain uses TRBV7-6 with TRBJ1-4; 9 nucleotides align to TRBD1. The sequenced sample consisted of PBMCs. The CDR3 DNA sequence: TGTGCCAGCAGCTCGGGACAGGGTAATGAAAAACTGTTTTTT. Protein sequence: CASSSGQGNEKLFF.